This TCR beta chain was sequenced in a study of blood T cell repertoires in COVID-19. The overall study: There were acute and convalescent COVID-19 samples, and they came from the United States, Italy and Spain. T cells, B-cell-depleted T cells, or PBMCs supplied cDNA or gDNA.

Germline CDR1 SQVTM, CDR2 ANQGSEA. V lost 1 base and J lost 4, with 18 bases in between. The CDR3 runs 16 residues. Here immunoSEQ multiplex PCR was the method, and the copy in TCRdb shows in-frame clones only, minus some. The table lists around 43,000 clones, approximately 90% of them singletons. Specimen: peripheral blood. The receptor's source is a man aged 50-60 years in a cohort sampled during active COVID-19. This sequence joins TRBV29-1 and TRBJ2-3; tentatively, D is TRBD2 (6 bases). The CDR3 nucleotides are TGCAGCGTTGAAGGAGGGGACTGGGAAGCTGCAGATACGCAGTATTTT. Protein sequence: CSVEGGDWEAADTQYF.